Following are 3 T cell receptor beta chains from one sample sequenced in a study of T cell repertoires in cytomegalovirus infection. TCRdb used MiXCR to reprocess the reads, holding one entry per CDR3 protein. The top ten clones hold roughly 9.7% of a sample with more than 250,000 distinct CDR3 sequences, approximately 14% of them seen once. The sequencing sample was made of PBMCs. The receptors derive from a human donor in good health (CMV status not recorded). Some clones in this sample may be carry-over from other donors' samples.

This clonotype was picked up many times. V usage is TRBV7-9 and J usage is TRBJ1-4; D uncertain. The CDR3 contains 15 residues. The ends were cut back, 4 bases at V and 6 bases at J, with 15 bases in the middle. Germline V gene lookup returns CDR1 SEHNR and CDR2 FQNEAQ (reference sequence). This chain's CDR3 is CASSSRLPEDEKLFF. In DNA form, the CDR3 reads TGTGCCAGCAGCTCACGACTCCCGGAGGATGAAAAACTGTTTTTT.

There are a few counts of this clonotype. The chain has TRBV28 and TRBJ2-5; D is possibly TRBD1 (8 bases). CDR3 length equals 13 residues. The V gene lost 5 bases and the J gene lost 4 bases, with 11 bases spanning the gap. Germline V gene sequence: CDR1 MDHEN, CDR2 SYDVKM. CDR3 amino acids: CASSTGGVETQYF. The CDR3 DNA reads TGTGCCAGCAGTACAGGGGGGGTAGAGACCCAGTACTTC.

This clonotype came up a few times. The chain links TRBV4-1 to TRBJ1-2; no clear D gene. V dropped 6 bases and J dropped 5 bases, with 19 bases sitting between them. The CDR3 loop spans 15 amino acids. Germline V CDR1 and CDR2: MGHRA, YSYEKL. The CDR3 sequence: CASSIPAALRYGYTF. Written as DNA, the CDR3 is TGCGCCAGCAGTATCCCCGCCGCCTTGCGGTATGGCTACACCTTC.